This TCR beta chain was obtained from a study of cytomegalovirus exposure and HLA in healthy donors (dated by TCRdb to 2016 to 2017). Broadly, across the study: According to an earlier analysis of around 600 of the donors, about 179 million T cells yielded 95 million to 140 million unique TCR beta sequences and about 300 Gb of sequence data. Among the roughly 370 genotyped donors, approximately 77% belonged to the genetic ancestry cluster associated with self-reported Caucasian donors. To study patterns of TCR occurrence, a later analysis re-analyzed previously published TCR beta repertoires from 666 donors and added high-resolution HLA genotyping. Donor age, sex, ethnicity and CMV serostatus were collected together with the repertoire data. Both class I and class II loci were covered by HLA typing, at four-digit resolution. All discovery cohort repertoires had been generated on a single sequencing platform. Using immunosequencing, the study profiled T cell repertoires from approximately 700 subjects and related those repertoires to cytomegalovirus serostatus. Typing coverage varied by locus: roughly 629-640 donors for A, B, C, DRB1 and DQB1; approximately 500 for DQA1; over 600 for DPA1; roughly 470 for DPB1. The later analysis used no new phenotypic data to find candidate immune exposures, relying instead on TCR beta sequences and their occurrence across donors. In an earlier analysis of roughly 580 of the donors, high-throughput TCR beta sequencing was used to judge whether each TCR beta V gene segment behaved as functional or pseudogenic. A later genetic analysis used genome-wide SNP genotypes for about 60% of the 666 donors, treating that subset as a discovery cohort. The study was designed to test whether signatures of past pathogen exposure could be identified by cataloging public T cell receptors. An early release that covered about 640 HLA-typed donors contained approximately 300 gigabases of sequencing data and some 87 million unique TCR sequences. Along with the approximately 650-subject first cohort, a separate validation cohort of over 90 different subjects was used. A handful of DR-DQ haplotypes were handled as single units for association and clustering because linkage in the cohort was strong. To predict cytomegalovirus infection status, the study brought together high-throughput TCR immunosequencing, statistical association of individual TCRs with disease status, and machine learning. Among some 410 genotyped donors of the cohort, an average of roughly 230,000 unique TCR beta nucleotide sequences was sequenced per donor, of which about 18% were non-productive.

The cohort was made up of under 800 healthy bone marrow donors. All cohort members were sampled while nominally healthy, although unrecorded immune exposures were likely present. The donor was CMV seropositive and belonged to the group of more than 250 seropositive cohort members. A peripheral blood sample was provided by each donor, and peripheral blood mononuclear cells were used for TCR beta sequencing. Genomic DNA extraction from the blood cell samples was performed with the Qiagen DNeasy Blood Extraction Kit. Libraries came from the immunoSEQ multiplex PCR assay. A mixture of 60 forward primers for TCR Vbeta segments and 13 reverse primers for TCR Jbeta segments was used in the multiplex PCR. The CDR3 region of rearranged TCR beta genes was amplified from genomic DNA with a multiplex PCR assay. Amplified TCR beta libraries were sequenced as 87-base-pair reads on the Illumina HiSeq System. From the authors' description of their analysis: Across the 640 or so repertoires, a later analysis counted some 80 million unique TCR beta chains, some 11 million of which were shared by at least two donors. To remove PCR and sequencing errors, raw reads were error-corrected and collapsed into unique sequences using a nearest-neighbor algorithm that merged closely related sequences. Alignment of CDR3 sequences to IMGT reference sequences was used to assign V, D and J gene segments. For a sequence to be retained, a match of at least six nucleotides was required to both a V gene segment and a J gene segment. A rearrangement was called productive if the CDR3 had no stop codons and remained in frame with V and J, and every other rearrangement was called non-productive. Following IMGT convention, CDR3 was defined as the stretch from the second conserved V-encoded cysteine up to the conserved J-encoded phenylalanine. In an earlier analysis of more than 550 of the donors, sequences lacking an unambiguous match to a single V gene segment were excluded. An earlier analysis of a few hundred of the donors called V segments functional above 56.7% productive rearrangements and segregating when the between-donor standard deviation exceeded 5%. A statistical classification framework was developed to diagnose cytomegalovirus status using the catalog of TCR beta chain sequences. A later analysis assigned V and J genes by comparing TCR nucleotide sequences with IMGT/GENE-DB human TR gene sequences. The TCRdist pipeline was used in a later analysis to assign CDR3 sequences and most-parsimonious VDJ recombination scenarios. In a later analysis, every TCR beta chain was defined by the combination of its CDR3 amino acid sequence and its V-gene family, and reads without a unique V-gene family were dropped. In a later analysis, 500 to 650 highly shared, low-generation-probability nucleotide sequences were removed to address suspected cross-contamination and a sequencing artifact. In a later analysis, a clonal expansion index for each public chain was calculated from normalized within-repertoire ranks of inferred template counts. Generation probabilities in a later analysis came from a VDJ recombination model fitted to out-of-frame rearrangements, and those results were checked against IGoR. In a later analysis, TCR-TCR, TCR-HLA and TCR-CMV co-occurrence was scored with hypergeometric tests, and a repertoire-size bias correction was applied to TCR pairs. A later analysis estimated false discovery rates by permuting HLA or CMV assignments 20 times. In a later analysis, co-occurring TCRs were grouped with DBSCAN, and TCRdist sequence similarity was added when clustering was performed within HLA-allele-positive subsets. Repertoires with fewer than 30,000 or more than 120,000 public chains were left out of co-occurrence clustering, as were about five repertoires with anomalous nucleotide sharing. Sourced from immuneACCESS, this table was stored by TCRdb with only in-frame sequences that have V and J called. A share of the clones is absent; for the studies checked, an unresolved V gene accounts for under half, and the remainder has no known explanation. The DNA was the basis for D and trimming; V, J and clone size are from that table. For this sample the table gives roughly 98,000 clones, of which about three fifths were detected only once. The top ten constitute around 5.5% of the sample.

Note on this clone: Its antigen specificity is not known. The sample holds no much larger clone one base away, and base qualities are not on file.

Points the paper makes about the study in general: Assigning TCR associations to individual alleles was difficult when HLA alleles, especially DR and DQ, strongly co-occurred. In vitro tests confirmed that three of the cytomegalovirus-associated TCR beta chains recognize cytomegalovirus antigens. Because counts were too low, 15 or so rarely observed V segments, including chromosome 9 orphons, were excluded from the earlier analysis of 587 of the donors. CMV serostatus was the only immune exposure information available for the cohort. The authors suggested that the approach could potentially be generalized to other disease states and immunological phenotypes. A later analysis found that HLA-associated TCR beta chains were more clonally expanded and had lower generation probabilities than equally common non-associated chains. Most CMV-associated TCR beta chains appeared to be HLA-restricted in a later analysis, and the HLA associations seemed to be driven largely by CMV exposure. Linkage disequilibrium might explain the correlated functional status among segregating V segments, but an unknown experimental factor could not be excluded. An earlier analysis of several hundred of the donors showed that most TCR beta V segments appeared in productive rearrangements either about 87% or about 30% of the time, which broadly matched IMGT annotations. Because the 87-base-pair reads could not distinguish some IMGT-functional V segments, including TRBV6-2 and TRBV6-3, those segments were excluded. In a later analysis, TCR association rates were found to vary across HLA loci, with the most associated TCRs seen for DRB1 alleles and the fewest for HLA-C alleles. Compared with the approximately 600-donor mean, donors in an Asian-associated ancestry cluster had fewer N-insertions in productive TCRs, according to a later genetic analysis. The study listed 150 to 200 TCR beta chains as associated with cytomegalovirus. A further reported finding was that TCR beta sequences accurately predicted the HLA-A and HLA-B alleles for most subjects in the first cohort. Because HLA typing was unavailable for some donors at each locus, only the typed subset was used in association tests. Across donors, most TCR sequences were observed very rarely, whereas some public TCRs were present in many individuals. The classifier was reported to diagnose cytomegalovirus status with high specificity and sensitivity in both the original cohort and the validation cohort. Specific HLA alleles were associated with 18,000 or so TCR beta sequences at a false discovery rate of 0.05 in a later analysis. The sequencing pipeline was judged likely to have produced a cluster of highly shared sequence variants as a technical artifact. The cohort was sequenced for TCR beta chains only, and without alpha or paired-chain data the features that could be detected were limited. In a later genetic analysis, a missense DCLRE1C variant was associated with V-gene and J-gene trimming of TCR beta chains, and the association was replicated in an independent cohort. Sequencing depth was assumed to be roughly uniform across donors in the presence/absence analyses, though that assumption may not hold. According to a later analysis, parvovirus B19, influenza, CMV and Epstein-Barr virus appeared linked to several top co-occurrence clusters.

Here V drops 3 bases and J drops 4 bases, and the junction holds 7 bases not matched to any gene. The CDR1 and CDR2 encoded by the germline V gene (reference sequence) are SGHNT and YYREEE. The CDR3 goes from the cysteine to the phenylalanine over 16 residues. Only CDR3 DNA is held: 48 bases, read in frame from base 1. Sequenced sample: PBMCs. Rearrangement joined TRBV5-4 to TRBJ2-5, with 12 junctional bases fitting TRBD1. This TCR derives from a woman aged 25 to 45 in good health and CMV-seropositive. The nucleotide sequence reads as follows: TGTGCCAGCAGCTCATCCCGGGACAGGGGGCTAGAGACCCAGTACTTC. Its protein product is CASSSSRDRGLETQYF.